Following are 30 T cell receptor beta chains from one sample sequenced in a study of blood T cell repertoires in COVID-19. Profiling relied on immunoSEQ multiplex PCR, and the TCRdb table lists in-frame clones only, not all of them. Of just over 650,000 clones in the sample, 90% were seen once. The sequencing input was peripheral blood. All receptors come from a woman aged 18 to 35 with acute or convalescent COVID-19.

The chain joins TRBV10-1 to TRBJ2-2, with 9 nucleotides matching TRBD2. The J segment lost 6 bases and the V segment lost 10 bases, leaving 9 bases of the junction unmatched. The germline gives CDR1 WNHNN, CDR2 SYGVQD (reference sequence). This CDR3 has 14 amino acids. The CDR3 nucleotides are TGCGCCAACCCTCATAGCGGGGGAGCCGGGGAGCTGTTTTTT. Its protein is CANPHSGGAGELFF.

CDR3 nucleotides: TGTGCCACCAGCAGAGAAAGGGGGCAAGTTGAAGCTTTCTTT. Its translation: CATSRERGQVEAFF. This chain uses TRBV15 with TRBJ1-1; 7 bases match TRBD1. Unmatched junction bases numbered 5, after V lost 0 bases and J lost 7 bases. CDR1 is LNHNV and CDR2 is YYDKDF in the germline V gene (reference sequence). The CDR3 has 14 residues.

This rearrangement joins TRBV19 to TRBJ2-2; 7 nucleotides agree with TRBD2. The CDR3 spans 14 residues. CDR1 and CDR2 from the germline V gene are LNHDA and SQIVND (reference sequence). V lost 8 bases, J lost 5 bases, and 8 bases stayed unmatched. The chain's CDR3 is CASRTSSRTGELFF. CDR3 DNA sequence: TGTGCCAGTCGGACTAGTAGTAGGACCGGGGAGCTGTTTTTT.

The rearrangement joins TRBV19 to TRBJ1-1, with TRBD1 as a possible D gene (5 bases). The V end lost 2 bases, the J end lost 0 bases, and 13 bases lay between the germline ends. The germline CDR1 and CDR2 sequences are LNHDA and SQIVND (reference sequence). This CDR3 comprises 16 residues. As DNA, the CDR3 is TGTGCCAGTAGTATAATAGGGCAGGGCATGAACACTGAAGCTTTCTTT. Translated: CASSIIGQGMNTEAFF.

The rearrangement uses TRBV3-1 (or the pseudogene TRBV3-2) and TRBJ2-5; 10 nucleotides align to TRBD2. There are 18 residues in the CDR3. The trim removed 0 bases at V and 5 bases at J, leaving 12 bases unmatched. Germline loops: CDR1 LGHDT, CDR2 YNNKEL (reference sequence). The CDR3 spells CASSQDIMTSGYYETQYF. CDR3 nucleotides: TGTGCCAGCAGCCAAGATATAATGACTAGCGGGTACTACGAGACCCAGTACTTC.

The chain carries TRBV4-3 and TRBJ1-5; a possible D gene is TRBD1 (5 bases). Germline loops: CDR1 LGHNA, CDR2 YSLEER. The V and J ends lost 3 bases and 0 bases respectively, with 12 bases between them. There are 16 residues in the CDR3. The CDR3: CASSQGWGDSNQPQHF. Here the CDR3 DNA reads TGCGCCAGCAGCCAGGGGTGGGGCGATAGCAATCAGCCCCAGCATTTT.

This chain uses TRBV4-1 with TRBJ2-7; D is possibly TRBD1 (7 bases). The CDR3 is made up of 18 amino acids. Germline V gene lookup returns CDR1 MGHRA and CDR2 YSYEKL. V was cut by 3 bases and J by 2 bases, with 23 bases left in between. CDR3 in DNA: TGCGCCAGCAGCCATATTACCCAGGGGGGACTGAATACCTACGAGCAGTACTTC. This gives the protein CASSHITQGGLNTYEQYF.

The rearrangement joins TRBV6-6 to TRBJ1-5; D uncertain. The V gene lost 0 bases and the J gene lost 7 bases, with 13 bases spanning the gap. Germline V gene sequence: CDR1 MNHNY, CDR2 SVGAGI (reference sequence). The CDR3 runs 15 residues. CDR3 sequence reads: CASSYSGGEGQPQHF. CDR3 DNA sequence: TGTGCCAGCAGTTACTCAGGCGGGGAGGGACAGCCCCAGCATTTT.

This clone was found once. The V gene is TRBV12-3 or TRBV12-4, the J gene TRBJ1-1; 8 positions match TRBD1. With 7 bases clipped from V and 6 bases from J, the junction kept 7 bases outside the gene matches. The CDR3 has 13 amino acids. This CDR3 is CASNLDRVSEAFF. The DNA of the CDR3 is TGTGCCAGCAACCTGGACAGGGTATCTGAAGCTTTCTTT.

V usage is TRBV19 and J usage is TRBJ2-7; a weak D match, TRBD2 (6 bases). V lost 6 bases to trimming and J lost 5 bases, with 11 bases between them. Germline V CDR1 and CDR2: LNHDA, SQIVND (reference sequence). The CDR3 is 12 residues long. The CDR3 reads CASRGGGNEQYF. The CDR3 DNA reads TGTGCCAGTAGGGGCGGCGGGAACGAGCAGTACTTC.

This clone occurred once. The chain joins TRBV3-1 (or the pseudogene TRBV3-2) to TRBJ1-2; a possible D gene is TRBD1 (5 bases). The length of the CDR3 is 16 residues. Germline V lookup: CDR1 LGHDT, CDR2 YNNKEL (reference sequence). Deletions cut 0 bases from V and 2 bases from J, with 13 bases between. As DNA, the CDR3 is TGTGCCAGCAGCCAAGATGGGAGGGGCCCGAACTATGGCTACACCTTC. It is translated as CASSQDGRGPNYGYTF.

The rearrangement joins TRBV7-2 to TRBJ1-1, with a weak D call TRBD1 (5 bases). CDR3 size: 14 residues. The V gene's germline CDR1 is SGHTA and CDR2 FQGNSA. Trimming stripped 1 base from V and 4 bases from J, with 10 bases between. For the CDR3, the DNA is TGTGCCAGCAGCTTAGAGGGGATCGGCACTGAAGCTTTCTTT. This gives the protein CASSLEGIGTEAFF.

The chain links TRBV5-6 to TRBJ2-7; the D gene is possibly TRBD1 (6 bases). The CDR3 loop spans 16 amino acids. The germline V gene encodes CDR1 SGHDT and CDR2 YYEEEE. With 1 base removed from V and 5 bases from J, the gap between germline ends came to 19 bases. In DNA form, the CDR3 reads TGTGCCAGCAGCTTGCGTATTGGGGGCATCCGCCACGAGCAGTACTTC. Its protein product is CASSLRIGGIRHEQYF.

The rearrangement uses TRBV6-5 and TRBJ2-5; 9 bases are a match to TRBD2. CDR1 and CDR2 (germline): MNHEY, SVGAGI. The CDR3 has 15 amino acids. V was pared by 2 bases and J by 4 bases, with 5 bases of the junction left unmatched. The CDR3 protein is CASSYRGTSRETQYF. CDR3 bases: TGTGCCAGCAGTTACAGAGGGACTAGCCGAGAGACCCAGTACTTC.

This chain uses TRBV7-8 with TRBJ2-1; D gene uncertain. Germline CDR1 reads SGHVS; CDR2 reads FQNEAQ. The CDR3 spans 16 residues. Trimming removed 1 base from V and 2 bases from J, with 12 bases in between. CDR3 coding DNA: TGTGCCAGCAGCTTAGGGGCATGGCCTCCCTACAATGAGCAGTTCTTC. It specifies CASSLGAWPPYNEQFF.

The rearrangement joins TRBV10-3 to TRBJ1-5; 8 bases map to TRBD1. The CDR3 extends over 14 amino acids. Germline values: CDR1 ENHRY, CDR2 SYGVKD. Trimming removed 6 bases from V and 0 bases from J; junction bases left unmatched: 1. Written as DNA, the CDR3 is TGTGCCATCAGCACAGGGGGTAGCAATCAGCCCCAGCATTTT. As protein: CAISTGGSNQPQHF.

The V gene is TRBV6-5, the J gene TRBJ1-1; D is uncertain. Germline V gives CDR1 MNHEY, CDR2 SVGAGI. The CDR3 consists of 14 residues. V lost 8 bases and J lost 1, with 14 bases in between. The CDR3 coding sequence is TGTGCCAGCCTTGAACTGGCGGGGAACACTGAAGCTTTCTTT. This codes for CASLELAGNTEAFF.

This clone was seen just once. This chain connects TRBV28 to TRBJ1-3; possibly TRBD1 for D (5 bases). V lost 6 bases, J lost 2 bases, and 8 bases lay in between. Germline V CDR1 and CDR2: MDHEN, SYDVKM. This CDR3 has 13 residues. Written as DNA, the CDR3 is TGTGCCAGCAGCCAGGGAACTGGAAACACCATATATTTT. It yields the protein CASSQGTGNTIYF.

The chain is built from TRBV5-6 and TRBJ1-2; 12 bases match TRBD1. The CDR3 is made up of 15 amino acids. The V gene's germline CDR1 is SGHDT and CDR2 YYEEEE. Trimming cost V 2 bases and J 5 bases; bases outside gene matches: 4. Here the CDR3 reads CASSFGTGGLYGYTF. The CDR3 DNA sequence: TGTGCCAGCAGCTTCGGGACAGGGGGCTTATATGGCTACACCTTC.

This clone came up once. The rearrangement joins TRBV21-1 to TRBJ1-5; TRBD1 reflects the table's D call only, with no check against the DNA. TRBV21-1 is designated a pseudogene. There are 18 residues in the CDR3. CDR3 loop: CASSYNGQGTYSNQPQHF. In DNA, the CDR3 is TGTGCCAGCAGCTATAACGGACAGGGGACTTATAGCAATCAGCCCCAGCATTTT.

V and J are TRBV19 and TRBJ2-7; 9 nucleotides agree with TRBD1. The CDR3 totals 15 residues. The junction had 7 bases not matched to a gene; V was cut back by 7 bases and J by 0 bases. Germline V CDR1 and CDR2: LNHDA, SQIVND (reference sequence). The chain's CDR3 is CASKGGTGISYEQYF. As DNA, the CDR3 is TGTGCCAGTAAAGGGGGGACAGGGATCTCCTACGAGCAGTACTTC. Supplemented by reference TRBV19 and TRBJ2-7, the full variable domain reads DGGITQSPKYLFRKEGQNVTLSCEQNLNHDAMYWYRQDPGQGLRLIYYSQIVNDFQKGDIAEGYSVSREKKESFPLTVTSAQKNPTAFYLCASKGGTGISYEQYFGPGTRLTVT.

The CDR3 sequence: CSVVRRTASPEAFF. CDR3 bases: TGCAGCGTTGTGAGGCGGACAGCCTCCCCCGAAGCTTTCTTT. The J gene is TRBJ1-1, the V gene TRBV29-1; TRBD1 is a possible D gene (6 bases). Germline V CDR1 and CDR2: SQVTM, ANQGSEA. The CDR3 totals 14 residues. Trimming cost V 4 bases and J 8 bases, with 20 bases left between them.

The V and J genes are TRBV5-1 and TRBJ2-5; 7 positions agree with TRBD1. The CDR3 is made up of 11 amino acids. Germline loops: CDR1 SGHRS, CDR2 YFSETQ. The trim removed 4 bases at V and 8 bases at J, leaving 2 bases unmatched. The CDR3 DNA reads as TGCGCCAGCAGCCGGGACAGTACCCAGTACTTC. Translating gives CASSRDSTQYF.

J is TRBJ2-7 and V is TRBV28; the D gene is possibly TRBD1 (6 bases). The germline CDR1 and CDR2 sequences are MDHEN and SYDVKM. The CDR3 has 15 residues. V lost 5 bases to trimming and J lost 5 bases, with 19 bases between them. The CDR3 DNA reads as TGTGCCAGCAGTGGAGGATGGGGCAGGGGAGACGAGCAGTACTTC. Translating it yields CASSGGWGRGDEQYF. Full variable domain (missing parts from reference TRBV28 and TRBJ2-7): DVKVTQSSRYLVKRTGEKVFLECVQDMDHENMFWYRQDPGLGLRLIYFSYDVKMKEKGDIPEGYSVSREKKERFSLILESASTNQTSMYLCASSGGWGRGDEQYFGPGTRLTVT.

CDR3 nucleotides: TGTGCCAGCCTTTTTCCGTTGGCGGTGTATGGCTACACCTTC. Its protein product is CASLFPLAVYGYTF. The gene calls are TRBV2 and TRBJ1-2; D gene ambiguous. Per the germline V gene, CDR1 is SNHLY and CDR2 is FYNNEI. V lost 8 bases and J 5 bases, leaving 18 bases between the germline ends. The CDR3 extends over 14 amino acids.

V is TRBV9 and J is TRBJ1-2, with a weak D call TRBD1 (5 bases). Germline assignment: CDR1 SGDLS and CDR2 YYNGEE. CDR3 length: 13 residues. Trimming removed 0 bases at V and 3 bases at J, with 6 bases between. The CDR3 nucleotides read TGTGCCAGCAGCGTAGCAGGGTACTATGGCTACACCTTC. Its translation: CASSVAGYYGYTF.

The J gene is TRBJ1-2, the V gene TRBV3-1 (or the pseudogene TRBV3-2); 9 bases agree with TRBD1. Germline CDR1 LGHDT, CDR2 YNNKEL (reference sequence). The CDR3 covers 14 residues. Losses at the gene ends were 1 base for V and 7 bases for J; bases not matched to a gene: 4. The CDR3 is CASSQGQGVGGYTF. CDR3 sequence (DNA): TGTGCCAGCAGCCAAGGACAGGGGGTGGGTGGCTACACCTTC.

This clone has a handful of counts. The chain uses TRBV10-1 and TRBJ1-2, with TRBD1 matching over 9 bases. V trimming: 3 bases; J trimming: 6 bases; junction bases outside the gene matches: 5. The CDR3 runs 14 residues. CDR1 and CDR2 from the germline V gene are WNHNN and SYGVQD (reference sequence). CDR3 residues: CASSESGQGHGYTF. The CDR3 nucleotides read TGCGCCAGCAGTGAATCCGGACAGGGGCATGGCTACACCTTC.

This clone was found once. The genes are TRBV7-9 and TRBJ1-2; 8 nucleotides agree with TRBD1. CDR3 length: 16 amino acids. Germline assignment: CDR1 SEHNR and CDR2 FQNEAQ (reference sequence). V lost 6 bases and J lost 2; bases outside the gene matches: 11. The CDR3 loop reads CASRETGVDSNYGYTF. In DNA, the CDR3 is TGTGCCAGCAGGGAGACAGGGGTAGATTCGAACTATGGCTACACCTTC.

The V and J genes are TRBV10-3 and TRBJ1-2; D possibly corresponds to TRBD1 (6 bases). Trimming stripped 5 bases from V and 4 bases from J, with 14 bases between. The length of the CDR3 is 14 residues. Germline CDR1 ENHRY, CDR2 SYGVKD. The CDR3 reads CAISSGTLSYGYTF. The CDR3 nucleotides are TGTGCCATCAGTTCCGGGACACTGAGCTATGGCTACACCTTC.